One and the same sample provided the 2 T cell receptor beta chains below, sequenced in a study of T cells in Graves' hyperthyroidism and ophthalmopathy. RNA transcripts were the template for amplifying TCR beta CDR3 regions. Using the HTBI primer set, a first-round RT-PCR was run on the TCR CDR3. TCRdb recomputed calls from the multiplex PCR reads with MiXCR, one row per CDR3 protein. The table records about 500,000 distinct CDR3 sequences, about 46% of them present only once. The specimen sequenced was peripheral blood or thyroid tissue (not recorded which). The receptors originated from an adult woman with Graves' disease, either hyperthyroidism or ophthalmopathy (not recorded which).

There are many counts of this clonotype. The chain combines TRBV6-2 or TRBV6-3 with TRBJ2-5; a weak D match, TRBD1 (6 bases). The CDR3 is 15 amino acids. From germline, CDR1 is MNHEY and CDR2 SVGEGT. V shed 5 bases and J shed 4 bases, with 17 bases lying between them. CDR3 sequence (DNA): TGTGCCAGCAGTCAGACTCGGACAGACCGAGAGACCCAGTACTTC. It is translated as CASSQTRTDRETQYF.

This clonotype is a singleton in its sample. A much larger clone differs from this one at a single base, so this may be a read error. The chain employs TRBV20-1 and TRBJ2-6, with 9 bases identical to TRBD1. The CDR3 loop spans 17 amino acids. V trimming: 3 bases; J trimming: 4 bases; junction bases outside the gene matches: 10. Germline V gives CDR1 DFQATT, CDR2 SNEGSKA (reference sequence). CDR3 sequence reads: CSASGADRGSGANVLTF. The DNA of the CDR3 is TGCAGTGCTAGCGGGGCGGACAGGGGTTCCGGGGCCAACGTCCTGACTTTC.